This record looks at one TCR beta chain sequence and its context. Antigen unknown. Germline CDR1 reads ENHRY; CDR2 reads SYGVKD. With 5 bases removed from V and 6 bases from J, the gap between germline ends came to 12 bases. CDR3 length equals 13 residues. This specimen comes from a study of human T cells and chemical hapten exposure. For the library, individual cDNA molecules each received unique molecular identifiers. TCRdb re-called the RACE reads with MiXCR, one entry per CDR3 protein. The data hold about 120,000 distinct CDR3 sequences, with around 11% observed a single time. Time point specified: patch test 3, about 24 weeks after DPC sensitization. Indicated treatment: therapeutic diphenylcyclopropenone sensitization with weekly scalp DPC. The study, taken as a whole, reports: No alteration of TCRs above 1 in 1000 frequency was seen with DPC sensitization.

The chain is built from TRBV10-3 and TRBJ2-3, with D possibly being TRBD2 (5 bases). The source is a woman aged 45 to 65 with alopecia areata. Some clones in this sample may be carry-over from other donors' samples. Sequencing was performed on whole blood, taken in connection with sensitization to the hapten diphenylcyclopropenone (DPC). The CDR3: CAISTSGYDTQYF. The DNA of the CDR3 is TGTGCCATCAGTACGAGCGGCTACGATACGCAGTATTTT.